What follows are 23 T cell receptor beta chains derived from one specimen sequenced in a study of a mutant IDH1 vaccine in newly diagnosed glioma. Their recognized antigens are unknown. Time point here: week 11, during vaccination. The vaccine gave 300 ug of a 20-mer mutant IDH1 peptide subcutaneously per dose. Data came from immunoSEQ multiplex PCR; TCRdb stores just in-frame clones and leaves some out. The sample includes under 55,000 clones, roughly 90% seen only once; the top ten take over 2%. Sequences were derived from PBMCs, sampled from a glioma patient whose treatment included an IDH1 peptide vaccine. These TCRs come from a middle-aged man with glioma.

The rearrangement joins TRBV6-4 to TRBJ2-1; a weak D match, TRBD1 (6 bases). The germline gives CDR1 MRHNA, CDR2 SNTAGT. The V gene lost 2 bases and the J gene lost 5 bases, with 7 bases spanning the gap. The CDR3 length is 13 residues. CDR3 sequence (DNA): TGTGCCAGCAGTGACCGGGACAACAATGAGCAGTTCTTC. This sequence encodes CASSDRDNNEQFF.

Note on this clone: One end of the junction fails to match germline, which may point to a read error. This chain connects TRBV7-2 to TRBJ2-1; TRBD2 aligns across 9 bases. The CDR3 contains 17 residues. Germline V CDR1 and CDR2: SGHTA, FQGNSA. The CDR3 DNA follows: TGTGCCAGCAGCTTAGTTGGGACTAGCCACTCCTTCAATGAGCAGTTCTTC. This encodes CASSLVGTSHSFNEQFF.

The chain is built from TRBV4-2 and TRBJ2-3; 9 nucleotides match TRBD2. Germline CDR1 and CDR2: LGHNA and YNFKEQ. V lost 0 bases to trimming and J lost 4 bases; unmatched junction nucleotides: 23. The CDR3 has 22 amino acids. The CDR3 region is CASSQELFSQRGDLLGPDTQYF. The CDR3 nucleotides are TGTGCCAGCAGCCAAGAGCTGTTTTCGCAGCGGGGGGATCTACTTGGACCAGATACGCAGTATTTT.

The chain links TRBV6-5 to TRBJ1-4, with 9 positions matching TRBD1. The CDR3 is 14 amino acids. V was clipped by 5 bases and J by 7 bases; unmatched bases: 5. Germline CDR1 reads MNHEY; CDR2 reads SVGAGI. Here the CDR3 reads CASSHRGRVEKLFF. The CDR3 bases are TGTGCCAGCAGTCACAGGGGGCGCGTTGAAAAACTGTTTTTT.

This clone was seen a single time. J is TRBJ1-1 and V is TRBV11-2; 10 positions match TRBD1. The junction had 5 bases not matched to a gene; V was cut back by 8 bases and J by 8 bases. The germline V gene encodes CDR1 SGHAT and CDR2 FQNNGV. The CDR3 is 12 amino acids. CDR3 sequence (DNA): TGTGCCAGCGGCGGACAGGGGGGCGAAGCTTTCTTT. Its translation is CASGGQGGEAFF.

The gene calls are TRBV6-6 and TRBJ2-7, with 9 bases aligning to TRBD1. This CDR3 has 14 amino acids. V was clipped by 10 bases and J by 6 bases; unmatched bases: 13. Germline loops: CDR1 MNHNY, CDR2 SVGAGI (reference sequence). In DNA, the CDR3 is TGTGCCACCACCCACGGGACAGGGATCGGCGAGCAGTACTTC. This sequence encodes CATTHGTGIGEQYF.

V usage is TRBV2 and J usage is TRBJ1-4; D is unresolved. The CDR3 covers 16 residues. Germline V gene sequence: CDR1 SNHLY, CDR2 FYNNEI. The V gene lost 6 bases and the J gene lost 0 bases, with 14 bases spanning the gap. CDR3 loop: CASRSRAEATNEKLFF. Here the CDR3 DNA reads TGTGCCAGCAGGAGTAGGGCCGAAGCAACTAATGAAAAACTGTTTTTT.

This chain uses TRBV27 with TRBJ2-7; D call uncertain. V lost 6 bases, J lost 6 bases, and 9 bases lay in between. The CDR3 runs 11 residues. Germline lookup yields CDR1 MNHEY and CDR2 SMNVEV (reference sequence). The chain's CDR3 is CASSGSSEQYF. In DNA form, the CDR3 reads TGTGCCAGCAGCGGGTCTTCCGAGCAGTACTTC.

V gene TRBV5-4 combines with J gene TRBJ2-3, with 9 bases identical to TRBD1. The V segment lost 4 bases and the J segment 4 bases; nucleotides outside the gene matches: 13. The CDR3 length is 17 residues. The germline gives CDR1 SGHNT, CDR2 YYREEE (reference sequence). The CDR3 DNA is TGTGCCAGCAGCCACATCACCGGGACAGGGCTCGCAGATACGCAGTATTTT. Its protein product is CASSHITGTGLADTQYF.

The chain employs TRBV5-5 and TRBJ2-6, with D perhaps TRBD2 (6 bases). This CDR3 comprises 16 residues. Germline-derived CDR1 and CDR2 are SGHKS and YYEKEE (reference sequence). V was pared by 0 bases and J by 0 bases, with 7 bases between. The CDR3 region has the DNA TGTGCCAGCAGCTTGGTGGGGGGCTCTGGGGCCAACGTCCTGACTTTC. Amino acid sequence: CASSLVGGSGANVLTF.

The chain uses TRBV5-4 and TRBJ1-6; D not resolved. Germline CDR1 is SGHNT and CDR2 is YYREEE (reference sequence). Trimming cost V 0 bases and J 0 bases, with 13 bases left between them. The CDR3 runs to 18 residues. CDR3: CASSLGTARSSYNSPLHF. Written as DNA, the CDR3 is TGTGCCAGCAGCTTGGGGACCGCACGGAGCTCCTATAATTCACCCCTCCACTTT.

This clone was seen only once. As DNA, the CDR3 is TGTGCCAGCAGCCAAGATGGGACTAGCGCACTAGACACCGGGGAGCTGTTTTTT. Translated: CASSQDGTSALDTGELFF. The J gene is TRBJ2-2, the V gene TRBV4-2; 10 bases fit TRBD2. Trimming cost V 0 bases and J 3 bases; bases outside gene matches: 7. This CDR3 has 18 amino acids. Germline V CDR1 and CDR2: LGHNA, YNFKEQ.

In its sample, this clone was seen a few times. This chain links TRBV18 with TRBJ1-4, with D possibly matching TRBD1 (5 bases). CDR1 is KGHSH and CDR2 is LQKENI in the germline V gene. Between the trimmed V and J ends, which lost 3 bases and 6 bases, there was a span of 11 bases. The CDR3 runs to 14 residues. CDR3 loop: CASSPGTEHEKLFF. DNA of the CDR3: TGTGCCAGCTCACCCGGGACGGAGCATGAAAAACTGTTTTTT.

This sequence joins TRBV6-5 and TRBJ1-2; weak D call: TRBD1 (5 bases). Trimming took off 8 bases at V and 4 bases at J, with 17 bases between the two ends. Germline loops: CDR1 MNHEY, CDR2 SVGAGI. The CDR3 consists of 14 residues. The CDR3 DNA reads TGTGCCAGCGCCCGAACCCGGGACGGCTATGGCTACACCTTC. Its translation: CASARTRDGYGYTF.

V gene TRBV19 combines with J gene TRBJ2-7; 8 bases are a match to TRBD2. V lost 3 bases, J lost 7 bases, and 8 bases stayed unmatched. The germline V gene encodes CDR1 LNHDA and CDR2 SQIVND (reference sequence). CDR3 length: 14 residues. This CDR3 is CASSIRYGGEEQYF. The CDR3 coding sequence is TGTGCCAGTAGTATCCGGTACGGGGGGGAGGAGCAGTACTTC. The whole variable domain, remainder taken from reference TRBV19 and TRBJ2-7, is DGGITQSPKYLFRKEGQNVTLSCEQNLNHDAMYWYRQDPGQGLRLIYYSQIVNDFQKGDIAEGYSVSREKKESFPLTVTSAQKNPTAFYLCASSIRYGGEEQYFGPGTRLTVT.

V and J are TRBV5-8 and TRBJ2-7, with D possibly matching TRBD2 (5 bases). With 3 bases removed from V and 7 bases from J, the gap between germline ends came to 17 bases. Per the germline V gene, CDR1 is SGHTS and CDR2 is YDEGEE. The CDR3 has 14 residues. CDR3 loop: CASSSYGVLGEQYF. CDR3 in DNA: TGTGCCAGCAGCTCTTACGGGGTGCTTGGTGAGCAGTACTTC.

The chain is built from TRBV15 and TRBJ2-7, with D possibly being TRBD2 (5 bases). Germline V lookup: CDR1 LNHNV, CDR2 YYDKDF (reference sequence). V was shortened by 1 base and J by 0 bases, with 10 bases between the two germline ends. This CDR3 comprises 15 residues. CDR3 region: CATSRGTGNSYEQYF. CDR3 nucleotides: TGTGCCACCAGCAGAGGGACGGGGAACTCCTACGAGCAGTACTTC.

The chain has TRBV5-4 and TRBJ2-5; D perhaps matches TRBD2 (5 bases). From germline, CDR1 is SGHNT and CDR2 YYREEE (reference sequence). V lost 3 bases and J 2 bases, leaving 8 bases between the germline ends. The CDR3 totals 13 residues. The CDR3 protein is CASSWSGQETQYF. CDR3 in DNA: TGTGCCAGCAGCTGGTCGGGACAAGAGACCCAGTACTTC. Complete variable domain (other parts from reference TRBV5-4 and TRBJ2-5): ETGVTQSPTHLIKTRGQQVTLRCSSQSGHNTVSWYQQALGQGPQFIFQYYREEENGRGNFPPRFSGLQFPNYSSELNVNALELDDSALYLCASSWSGQETQYFGPGTRLLVL.

The CDR3: CASSRTQGVEEKLFF. CDR3 sequence (DNA): TGTGCCAGCAGCCGGACCCAGGGGGTTGAGGAAAAACTGTTTTTT. V and J are TRBV7-9 and TRBJ1-4, with TRBD1 matching over 7 bases. This CDR3 contains 15 residues. V lost 5 bases and J lost 8; bases outside the gene matches: 11. Germline V gene lookup returns CDR1 SEHNR and CDR2 FQNEAQ (reference sequence).

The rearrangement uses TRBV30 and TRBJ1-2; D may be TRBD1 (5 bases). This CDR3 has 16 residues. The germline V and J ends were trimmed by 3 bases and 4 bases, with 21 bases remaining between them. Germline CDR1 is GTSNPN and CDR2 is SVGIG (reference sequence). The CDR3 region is CAWSRTPGLESYGYTF. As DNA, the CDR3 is TGTGCCTGGAGCCGCACACCGGGACTCGAGAGCTATGGCTACACCTTC.

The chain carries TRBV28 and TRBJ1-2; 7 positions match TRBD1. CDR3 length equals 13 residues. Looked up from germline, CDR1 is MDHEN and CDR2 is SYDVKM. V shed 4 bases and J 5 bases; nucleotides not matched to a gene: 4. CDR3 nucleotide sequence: TGTGCCAGCAGTTCCCCAGGGGGTTATGGCTACACCTTC. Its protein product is CASSSPGGYGYTF.

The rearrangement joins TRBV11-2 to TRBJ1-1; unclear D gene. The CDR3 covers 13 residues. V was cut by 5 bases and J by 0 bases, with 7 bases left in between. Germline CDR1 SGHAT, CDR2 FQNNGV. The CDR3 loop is CASSLFLNTEAFF. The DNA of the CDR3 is TGTGCCAGCAGCCTGTTTTTGAACACTGAAGCTTTCTTT.

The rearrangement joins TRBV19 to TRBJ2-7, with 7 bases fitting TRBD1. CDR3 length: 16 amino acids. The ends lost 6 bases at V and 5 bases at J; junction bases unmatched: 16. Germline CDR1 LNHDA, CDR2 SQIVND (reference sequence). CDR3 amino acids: CASRPTWGQTVNEQYF. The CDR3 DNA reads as TGTGCCAGTAGACCGACGTGGGGACAGACTGTTAACGAGCAGTACTTC.